The 20 T cell receptor beta chains presented below share a single source sample, sequenced in a study of early T cells in non-severe SARS-CoV-2 infection. TCRdb re-analysed the 5' RACE reads in MiXCR, keeping a single row per CDR3 protein. The sample has 40,000 or so distinct CDR3 sequences; roughly 12% are singletons. The sequenced sample was whole blood. These receptors all come from an adult who was a healthcare worker with PCR-confirmed SARS-CoV-2 infection or an uninfected control (not recorded which).

This clonotype was seen ten or more times. This chain connects TRBV19 to TRBJ2-1; 7 bases map to TRBD2. With V trimmed by 9 bases and J by 7 bases, 18 bases remained unmatched. The length of the CDR3 is 16 residues. From germline, CDR1 is LNHDA and CDR2 SQIVND (reference sequence). CDR3 bases: TGTGCCAGCTTAGCAAGCGGGACCCCTCCTCTAAATGAGCAGTTCTTC. Amino acid sequence: CASLASGTPPLNEQFF.

The sample holds many counts of this clonotype. V usage is TRBV27 and J usage is TRBJ1-6; D call uncertain. This CDR3 region has 14 residues. The V end was cut by 1 base, the J end by 1 base, with 2 bases between. Germline values: CDR1 MNHEY, CDR2 SMNVEV (reference sequence). CDR3 in amino acids: CASSLLSYNSPLHF. CDR3 nucleotides: TGTGCCAGCAGTTTATTGTCCTATAATTCACCCCTCCACTTT.

This clonotype was seen only a few times. The genes are TRBV28 and TRBJ1-1; D call uncertain. The germline gives CDR1 MDHEN, CDR2 SYDVKM. This CDR3 contains 10 residues. Trimming took 5 bases from V and 7 from J, leaving 5 bases between them. CDR3 protein: CASSALEAFF. The DNA for the CDR3 is TGTGCCAGCAGTGCCCTTGAAGCTTTCTTT.

This clonotype showed up many times. The chain employs TRBV25-1 and TRBJ1-1; D remains unclear. Germline CDR1 and CDR2: MGHDK and SYGVNS. V shed 7 bases and J shed 4 bases, with 7 bases lying between them. CDR3 length: 11 amino acids. The CDR3 DNA follows: TGTGCCAGCATATCTGTCACTGAAGCTTTCTTT. It specifies CASISVTEAFF.

The chain combines TRBV24-1 with TRBJ2-1; 14 bases line up with TRBD2. CDR3 size: 20 residues. The germline gives CDR1 KGHDR, CDR2 SFDVKD. The V segment lost 4 bases and the J segment 1 base; nucleotides outside the gene matches: 11. CDR3 sequence: CATSDGLAGGRSFSYNEQFF. The DNA for the CDR3 is TGTGCCACCAGTGACGGACTAGCGGGAGGCCGGTCCTTTTCCTACAATGAGCAGTTCTTC.

This clonotype has at least ten counts. The genes are TRBV4-2 and TRBJ1-6; 9 bases are shared with TRBD1. The CDR3 length is 17 residues. Unmatched junction bases numbered 8, after V lost 1 base and J lost 7 bases. CDR1 is LGHNA and CDR2 is YNFKEQ in the germline V gene. The CDR3 bases are TGTGCCAGCAGCCAAGGCACCGCCGGGACAGGGAATTCACCCCTCCACTTT. Its translation: CASSQGTAGTGNSPLHF.

The chain links TRBV7-9 to TRBJ2-2; D unclear. The CDR3 contains 12 residues. Trimming shortened V by 0 bases and J by 8 bases, and 4 bases separated the two germline ends. The germline gives CDR1 SEHNR, CDR2 FQNEAQ (reference sequence). CDR3 region: CASSLASGELFF. CDR3 in DNA: TGTGCCAGCAGCTTAGCGTCAGGGGAGCTGTTTTTT.

This clonotype was found many times. In nucleotides, the CDR3 is TGCAGTGCTATCCGGACTAGCGGGACTTCCGATGAGCAGTTCTTC. Amino acid sequence: CSAIRTSGTSDEQFF. The gene calls are TRBV20-1 and TRBJ2-1, with 12 bases aligning to TRBD2. Germline CDR1 DFQATT, CDR2 SNEGSKA (reference sequence). The CDR3 totals 15 residues. Trimming cost V 4 bases and J 8 bases; bases outside gene matches: 9.

The table lists this clonotype with many counts. The chain employs TRBV29-1 and TRBJ2-1; no definite D call. V lost 4 bases and J lost 6, with 7 bases in between. Germline CDR1 SQVTM, CDR2 ANQGSEA. CDR3 length: 11 amino acids. Here the CDR3 reads CSVGNTNEQFF. The CDR3 DNA follows: TGCAGCGTTGGTAACACCAATGAGCAGTTCTTC.

The J gene is TRBJ1-1, the V gene TRBV29-1, with a tentative D call TRBD1 (5 bases). Germline V lookup: CDR1 SQVTM, CDR2 ANQGSEA. There are 11 residues in the CDR3. Trimming stripped 3 bases from V and 5 bases from J, with 7 bases between. The CDR3 is CSVEGGTEAFF. The CDR3 region has the DNA TGCAGCGTTGAGGGGGGGACTGAAGCTTTCTTT. Using reference TRBV29-1 and TRBJ1-1 for the parts outside the CDR3, the full variable domain is SAVISQKPSRDICQRGTSLTIQCQVDSQVTMMFWYRQQPGQSLTLIATANQGSEATYESGFVIDKFPISRPNLTFSTLTVSNMSPEDSSIYLCSVEGGTEAFFGQGTRLTVV.

This clonotype has more than one count but fewer than ten. The V gene is TRBV5-1, the J gene TRBJ1-1; 8 nucleotides match TRBD1. The CDR3 has 16 amino acids. The germline V gene has CDR1 SGHRS and CDR2 YFSETQ. After removal of 4 bases from V and 0 bases from J, the junction contained 8 bases not matched to a gene. The CDR3 region is CASSQTGTGLNTEAFF. The DNA of the CDR3 is TGCGCCAGCAGCCAAACCGGGACAGGCCTGAACACTGAAGCTTTCTTT.

V gene TRBV19 combines with J gene TRBJ1-3; D is possibly TRBD1 (5 bases). The CDR3 is 15 amino acids. V lost 3 bases and J 2 bases, leaving 11 bases between the germline ends. The germline CDR1 and CDR2 sequences are LNHDA and SQIVND (reference sequence). CDR3 bases: TGTGCCAGTAGTATGGACATTGCCGCTGGAAACACCATATATTTT. Protein product: CASSMDIAAGNTIYF.

This chain joins TRBV6-1 and TRBJ2-3, with 7 bases identical to TRBD2. From germline, CDR1 is MNHNS and CDR2 SASEGT. Trimming removed 0 bases from V and 3 bases from J; junction bases left unmatched: 6. CDR3 length: 16 residues. In DNA, the CDR3 is TGTGCCAGCAGTGAAGCGGTGGGAGGGCGGACAGATACGCAGTATTTT. This sequence encodes CASSEAVGGRTDTQYF.

In nucleotides, the CDR3 is TGTGCCAGCAGCCTCCGACAGGGACCACCTAACAATGAGCAGTTCTTC. Its protein product is CASSLRQGPPNNEQFF. This chain uses TRBV6-4 with TRBJ2-1; 7 bases fit TRBD1. V dropped 6 bases and J dropped 5; count of bases not matched to a gene: 13. The CDR3 has 16 residues. Germline lookup yields CDR1 MRHNA and CDR2 SNTAGT.

As regards this clonotype: No conserved phenylalanine or tryptophan ends this CDR3, so it is likely a read error. The chain is built from TRBV28 and TRBJ2-1; 8 bases agree with TRBD1. The CDR3 is 18 amino acids. The V and J ends lost 1 base and 0 bases, in that order; junction bases with no gene match: 8. Germline loops: CDR1 MDHEN, CDR2 SYDVKM. The DNA of the CDR3 is TGTGCCAGCAGTTTATCGGGCAGGGGGCGACCCTCCTACAATGAGCAGTTCCTC. It specifies CASSLSGRGRPSYNEQFL.

This clonotype was found many times. J is TRBJ2-5 and V is TRBV7-7; D ambiguous. This CDR3 has 13 residues. Germline values: CDR1 SSHAT, CDR2 FNYEAQ (reference sequence). The ends were cut back, 2 bases at V and 2 bases at J, with 6 bases in the middle. The CDR3 spells CASSLRQQETQYF. DNA of the CDR3: TGTGCCAGCAGCTTACGGCAGCAAGAGACCCAGTACTTC.

This clonotype was counted between two and nine times. The chain links TRBV19 to TRBJ1-2; possibly TRBD1 for D (6 bases). The V gene lost 10 bases and the J gene lost 4 bases, with 22 bases spanning the gap. This CDR3 is 15 amino acids long. CDR1 is LNHDA, CDR2 SQIVND, per germline (reference sequence). The CDR3 bases are TGTGCCACAGCCCGGACAGCAGTCGAATTCTATGGCTACACCTTC. Translating it yields CATARTAVEFYGYTF.

The sample holds many counts of this clonotype. The rearrangement joins TRBV10-2 to TRBJ2-1; 16 nucleotides line up with TRBD2. Germline trimming cut 5 bases from V and 9 bases from J; bases unmatched to any gene: 4. The CDR3 totals 15 residues. The germline CDR1 and CDR2 sequences are WSHSY and SAAADI. CDR3 protein: CASSWGLAGGGEQFF. For the CDR3, the DNA is TGCGCCAGCAGTTGGGGACTAGCGGGAGGGGGTGAGCAGTTCTTC.

The sample holds many counts of this clonotype. The gene calls are TRBV28 and TRBJ2-1; D unclear. CDR1 and CDR2 (germline): MDHEN, SYDVKM. V was cut by 6 bases and J by 10 bases, with 16 bases left in between. The CDR3 consists of 13 residues. In DNA form, the CDR3 reads TGTGCCAGCAGCCAGAGAAACCGGGTCGAGCAGTTCTTC. This translates into CASSQRNRVEQFF.

This clonotype has ten or more counts. The CDR3 reads CATSDFRGQREYPKNIQYF. CDR3 coding DNA: TGTGCCACCAGTGATTTTAGGGGACAGCGAGAATATCCCAAAAACATTCAGTACTTC. The rearrangement links TRBV24-1 to TRBJ2-4, with 7 bases matching TRBD1. Losses at the gene ends were 1 base for V and 2 bases for J; bases not matched to a gene: 13. The CDR3 spans 19 residues. Germline V gene lookup returns CDR1 KGHDR and CDR2 SFDVKD.